The 26 T cell receptor beta chains presented below share a single source sample, sequenced in a study of radiotherapy plus CTLA-4 blockade in lung cancer. Method: immunoSEQ multiplex PCR; TCRdb's copy keeps in-frame clones and lacks some. The sample has roughly 68,000 clones, roughly three quarters seen once. Source: peripheral blood, taken from a patient treated with radiotherapy plus ipilimumab. The receptors were sampled from a human donor with non-small cell lung cancer who had a complete response to radiotherapy plus ipilimumab.

CDR3 region: CASRGGGTREQYF. The DNA of the CDR3 is TGTGCCAGTAGGGGCGGGGGTACGAGGGAGCAGTACTTC. This sequence joins TRBV19 and TRBJ2-7; 7 bases fit TRBD2. The length of the CDR3 is 13 residues. J was trimmed by 7 bases and V by 6 bases; bases with no gene match: 9. Germline V gene sequence: CDR1 LNHDA, CDR2 SQIVND (reference sequence).

CDR3 in DNA: TGCGCCAGCAGCTTGGGAATAGAAGGCGAAAAACTGTTTTTT. Protein product: CASSLGIEGEKLFF. The chain employs TRBV5-1 and TRBJ1-4; unclear D gene. The CDR3 extends over 14 amino acids. Germline CDR1 reads SGHRS; CDR2 reads YFSETQ. Trimming shortened V by 0 bases and J by 8 bases, and 11 bases separated the two germline ends.

The V and J genes are TRBV4-1 and TRBJ2-1; 8 positions match TRBD2. V shed 1 base and J 7 bases; nucleotides not matched to a gene: 9. Germline loops: CDR1 MGHRA, CDR2 YSYEKL. The CDR3 sequence is 16 residues long. The CDR3 DNA sequence: TGCGCCAGCAGCCAAGTTGGGACTAGAGTTTTTAATGAGCAGTTCTTC. This sequence encodes CASSQVGTRVFNEQFF.

This clone was detected a few times. One junction end disagrees with the germline gene, perhaps due to a read error. The rearrangement uses TRBV10-3 and TRBJ1-4; D unclear. Germline-derived CDR1 and CDR2 are ENHRY and SYGVKD. The CDR3 consists of 13 residues. The CDR3: CAISRTDEDALHF. The CDR3, as DNA: TGTGCCATCAGCAGGACGGACGAGGACGCCCTTCACTTT.

The chain carries TRBV14 and TRBJ2-1; 13 bases match TRBD2. The ends lost 2 bases at V and 9 bases at J; junction bases unmatched: 7. The CDR3 length is 16 residues. Germline V CDR1 and CDR2: SGHDN, FVKESK. The DNA for the CDR3 is TGTGCCAGCAGCCAACTCGGACTAGCGGGAGTAGGTGAGCAGTTCTTC. As protein: CASSQLGLAGVGEQFF.

This CDR3 is CASSPRQGSLYEQYF. DNA of the CDR3: TGTGCCAGCAGCCCTCGACAGGGTTCTCTCTACGAGCAGTACTTC. The chain is built from TRBV13 and TRBJ2-7; 7 positions agree with TRBD1. V shed 5 bases and J 3 bases; nucleotides not matched to a gene: 10. CDR1 is PRHDT, CDR2 FYEKMQ, per germline (reference sequence). The CDR3 contains 15 residues.

The chain joins TRBV19 to TRBJ2-5; TRBD1 matches at 9 bases. The V gene's germline CDR1 is LNHDA and CDR2 SQIVND (reference sequence). Trimming took 5 bases from V and 5 from J; bases not matched to a gene: 12. The CDR3 contains 16 residues. CDR3 loop: CASSGDRGSRSETQYF. The CDR3, as DNA: TGTGCCAGTAGTGGAGACAGGGGGAGTCGTTCGGAGACCCAGTACTTC.

The rearrangement joins TRBV6-5 to TRBJ1-4, with D perhaps matching TRBD1 (5 bases). This CDR3 contains 14 residues. The germline gives CDR1 MNHEY, CDR2 SVGAGI. V shed 6 bases and J shed 8 bases, with 16 bases lying between them. CDR3: CASSQHSPGEKLFF. CDR3 sequence (DNA): TGTGCCAGCAGCCAACATTCGCCAGGGGAAAAACTGTTTTTT.

This clone was counted between two and nine times. The chain joins TRBV10-3 to TRBJ2-2; D is undetermined. This CDR3 has 12 residues. Germline CDR1 is ENHRY and CDR2 is SYGVKD. V was clipped by 1 base and J by 7 bases, with 4 bases between them. The CDR3 nucleotides read TGTGCCATCAGTGAGTGGGACGGGGAGCTGTTTTTT. Encoded protein: CAISEWDGELFF.

Concerning this clone itself: The sample contains more than one DNA sequence encoding this CDR3. V and J are TRBV29-1 and TRBJ1-2; D is unclear. The CDR3 has 10 amino acids. The germline V gene has CDR1 SQVTM and CDR2 ANQGSEA. Trimming stripped 3 bases from V and 6 bases from J, with 5 bases between. This chain's CDR3 is CSVERDGYTF. CDR3 sequence (DNA): TGCAGCGTTGAGAGAGATGGCTACACCTTC.

This chain joins TRBV19 and TRBJ1-1; D gene uncertain. V gave up 8 bases and J gave up 5 bases, with 21 bases separating them. This CDR3 contains 15 residues. Germline assignment: CDR1 LNHDA and CDR2 SQIVND (reference sequence). The CDR3, as DNA: TGTGCCAGTCAGATCTTTAACCTTCGCGGAACTGAAGCTTTCTTT. Its translation: CASQIFNLRGTEAFF.

The CDR3 here is CASSLGGRVKGNIQYF. CDR3 DNA sequence: TGTGCCAGCAGTTTGGGCGGGAGGGTAAAGGGTAACATTCAGTACTTC. J is TRBJ2-4 and V is TRBV27; 9 bases align to TRBD2. Germline CDR1 is MNHEY and CDR2 is SMNVEV (reference sequence). The CDR3 sequence is 16 residues long. Trimming took 3 bases from V and 7 from J; bases not matched to a gene: 10.

The rearrangement uses TRBV4-3 and TRBJ2-1, with 12 bases lining up with TRBD2. Trimming took 3 bases from V and 4 from J; bases not matched to a gene: 4. In germline, CDR1 is LGHNA, CDR2 YSLEER. The CDR3 spans 16 residues. The CDR3 DNA reads as TGCGCCAGCAGCCACAGACTAGCGGGGGATTACAATGAGCAGTTCTTC. It encodes CASSHRLAGDYNEQFF.

This clone is medium-sized by share. The chain uses TRBV7-9 and TRBJ1-2; TRBD1 is a possible D gene (5 bases). The V and J ends lost 4 bases and 0 bases respectively, with 15 bases between them. This CDR3 has 16 amino acids. CDR1 SEHNR and CDR2 FQNEAQ come from the germline V gene (reference sequence). The CDR3 DNA reads as TGTGCCAGCAGCTCTATGGGGCCCTTAGCTAACTATGGCTACACCTTC. It translates to CASSSMGPLANYGYTF.

The rearrangement uses TRBV11-2 and TRBJ1-2, with D perhaps matching TRBD1 (5 bases). The CDR3 runs to 13 residues. The V and J ends lost 6 bases and 5 bases respectively, with 13 bases between them. Germline V gene sequence: CDR1 SGHAT, CDR2 FQNNGV. The CDR3 is CASSPAGGYGYTF. Here the CDR3 DNA reads TGTGCCAGCAGTCCGGCGGGGGGATATGGCTACACCTTC.

The V call is TRBV11-2, the J call TRBJ2-2; TRBD2 aligns across 13 bases. With V trimmed by 5 bases and J by 0 bases, 6 bases remained unmatched. There are 18 residues in the CDR3. Germline V gene data show CDR1 as SGHAT and CDR2 as FQNNGV. The CDR3, as DNA: TGTGCCAGCAGCCTACGACTAGCGGGGGGATCGAACACCGGGGAGCTGTTTTTT. Protein product: CASSLRLAGGSNTGELFF. Filled out from reference TRBV11-2 and TRBJ2-2, the complete variable domain reads EAGVAQSPRYKIIEKRQSVAFWCNPISGHATLYWYQQILGQGPKLLIQFQNNGVVDDSQLPKDRFSAERLKGVDSTLKIQPAKLEDSAVYLCASSLRLAGGSNTGELFFGEGSRLTVL.

The V call is TRBV6-5, the J call TRBJ2-7; TRBD2 matches 9 bases. Germline V gene data show CDR1 as MNHEY and CDR2 as SVGAGI. V shed 2 bases and J 4 bases; nucleotides not matched to a gene: 3. The CDR3 loop spans 14 amino acids. The CDR3 nucleotides are TGTGCCAGCAGTTACATGACTAGCGGTTACGAGCAGTACTTC. This encodes CASSYMTSGYEQYF.

This clone was recorded a few times. The chain has TRBV12-5 and TRBJ1-1; tentatively, D is TRBD1 (5 bases). Germline CDR1 and CDR2: LGHNT and FRNRAP. This CDR3 has 14 residues. V was cut by 5 bases and J by 3 bases, with 13 bases left in between. The CDR3: CASGNSFRDTEAFF. CDR3 DNA: TGTGCTAGTGGTAACTCCTTCAGGGACACTGAAGCTTTCTTT.

The chain joins TRBV6-5 to TRBJ2-2; D uncertain. This CDR3 contains 13 residues. Germline values: CDR1 MNHEY, CDR2 SVGAGI. Trimming pared 6 bases from V and 0 bases from J, leaving 5 bases between. CDR3 protein: CASRPTNTGELFF. The DNA for the CDR3 is TGTGCCAGCAGACCAACGAACACCGGGGAGCTGTTTTTT.

The V and J genes are TRBV4-1 and TRBJ2-5; 9 bases map to TRBD1. Germline CDR1 reads MGHRA; CDR2 reads YSYEKL. V lost 2 bases and J lost 5; bases outside the gene matches: 9. This CDR3 has 16 residues. The CDR3 here is CASSQSIGTGRETQYF. The CDR3 bases are TGCGCCAGCAGCCAATCCATAGGGACAGGGAGGGAGACCCAGTACTTC.

The J gene is TRBJ1-1, the V gene TRBV5-5, with D possibly TRBD1 on 5 matching bases. The V gene's germline CDR1 is SGHKS and CDR2 YYEKEE (reference sequence). V lost 5 bases, J lost 7 bases, and 15 bases lay in between. The CDR3 totals 13 residues. The CDR3 region has the DNA TGTGCCAGCAGGACACTGGGGGTTTTTGAAGCTTTCTTT. This gives the protein CASRTLGVFEAFF.

This sequence joins TRBV18 and TRBJ2-4, with TRBD1 matching 7 bases. The CDR3 loop spans 15 amino acids. Germline CDR1 KGHSH, CDR2 LQKENI. J lost 4 bases, V lost 6 bases, and 9 bases had no gene match. CDR3 region: CASSYTGQVKNIQYF. For the CDR3, the DNA is TGTGCCAGCTCCTACACCGGACAGGTTAAAAACATTCAGTACTTC.

The chain joins TRBV4-1 to TRBJ2-1; possibly TRBD1 for D (6 bases). The CDR3 has 16 amino acids. With 1 base removed from V and 2 bases from J, the gap between germline ends came to 12 bases. The V gene's germline CDR1 is MGHRA and CDR2 YSYEKL. The CDR3 DNA reads as TGCGCCAGCAGCCAAGTGGGCAGGGGAACCTACAATGAGCAGTTCTTC. This gives the protein CASSQVGRGTYNEQFF.

V and J are TRBV10-3 and TRBJ2-7; D possibly uses TRBD1 or TRBD2 (5 bases each). Germline V gives CDR1 ENHRY, CDR2 SYGVKD. This CDR3 is built from 14 residues. The V and J ends lost 4 bases and 3 bases respectively, with 13 bases between them. DNA of the CDR3: TGTGCCATCAGTGCCAGGGCGGGCGGCTACGAGCAGTACTTC. Protein product: CAISARAGGYEQYF.

The chain combines TRBV30 with TRBJ1-1; D is uncertain. The V and J ends lost 1 base and 0 bases respectively, with 6 bases between them. This CDR3 spans 13 amino acids. Germline CDR1 reads GTSNPN; CDR2 reads SVGIG (reference sequence). For the CDR3, the DNA is TGTGCCTGGAGTGACCTTATGAACACTGAAGCTTTCTTT. Translation: CAWSDLMNTEAFF.

The V and J genes are TRBV18 and TRBJ1-5; D ambiguous. CDR1 and CDR2 from the germline V gene are KGHSH and LQKENI. Trimming shortened V by 4 bases and J by 0 bases, and 7 bases separated the two germline ends. CDR3 length: 14 amino acids. The CDR3 here is CASSQGSSNQPQHF. The CDR3 DNA is TGTGCCAGCTCACAGGGATCTAGCAATCAGCCCCAGCATTTT.